These 18 T cell receptor beta chains were sequenced from one sample in a study of CD8 T cells in Susac syndrome. With random hexamers, reverse transcription was performed on roughly 0.45 to 1 ug of RNA. TCRdb re-derived calls from the immunoSEQ multiplex PCR reads in MiXCR, one entry per CDR3 protein. The sample has tens of thousands of distinct CDR3 sequences; 85% to 95% are singletons. Sequencing input: CD8+ T cells from PBMCs. The source is a human donor in good health.

This clonotype turned up a few times. This chain uses TRBV7-2 with TRBJ2-7; no definite D call. CDR1 and CDR2 (germline): SGHTA, FQGNSA. The CDR3 runs to 14 residues. V was cut by 5 bases and J by 0 bases, with 11 bases left in between. The CDR3 spells CASSPTMSSYEQYV. The DNA of the CDR3 is TGTGCCAGCAGCCCCACGATGAGCTCCTACGAGCAGTACGTC.

The rearrangement links TRBV12-3 or TRBV12-4 to TRBJ2-3, with 15 bases that match TRBD2. This CDR3 is 15 amino acids long. V shed 5 bases, J shed 13 bases, and the junction held 10 bases outside the gene matches. In DNA, the CDR3 is TGTGCCAGCAGTGGAAAAAGGACTAGCGGGGGGGTCGAGTATTTT. Residues: CASSGKRTSGGVEYF.

The V gene is TRBV9, the J gene TRBJ2-2, with unresolved D. The CDR3 covers 14 residues. The ends were cut back, 0 bases at V and 5 bases at J, with 8 bases in the middle. Germline assignment: CDR1 SGDLS and CDR2 YYNGEE. CDR3 bases: TGTGCCAGCAGCGTAGAGTACCGGACCGGGGAGCTGTTTTTT. The encoded protein is CASSVEYRTGELFF.

The chain has TRBV4-3 and TRBJ2-7, with 10 positions matching TRBD1. Looked up from germline, CDR1 is LGHNA and CDR2 is YSLEER. V shed 3 bases, J shed 2 bases, and the junction held 4 bases outside the gene matches. There are 15 residues in the CDR3. CDR3 in DNA: TGCGCCAGCAGCCAGGCCGGGACAGGGGCCTACGAGCAGTACTTC. Translating gives CASSQAGTGAYEQYF.

This clonotype was seen only once. The chain combines TRBV5-1 with TRBJ2-5; perhaps D is TRBD1 or TRBD2 (5 bases each). Germline values: CDR1 SGHRS, CDR2 YFSETQ. Trimming removed 4 bases at V and 4 bases at J, with 14 bases between. The CDR3 is 14 residues long. CDR3 bases: TGCGCCAGCAGCCTTAACGTGGGGACAGAGACCCAGTACTTC. It specifies CASSLNVGTETQYF. Together with reference TRBV5-1 and TRBJ2-5, the CDR3 gives the full variable domain: KAGVTQTPRYLIKTRGQQVTLSCSPISGHRSVSWYQQTPGQGLQFLFEYFSETQRNKGNFPGRFSGRQFSNSRSEMNVSTLELGDSALYLCASSLNVGTETQYFGPGTRLLVL.

The gene calls are TRBV7-9 and TRBJ1-2; D uncertain. V lost 1 base, J lost 2 bases, and 8 bases lay in between. Germline V CDR1 and CDR2: SEHNR, FQNEAQ (reference sequence). The CDR3 covers 14 residues. The CDR3 nucleotides are TGTGCCAGCAGCTTAGTAGCTTCCAACTATGGCTACACCTTC. Encoded protein: CASSLVASNYGYTF.

The chain couples TRBV3-1 to TRBJ2-7; 8 bases match TRBD2. CDR1 LGHDT and CDR2 YNNKEL come from the germline V gene (reference sequence). Trimming at V came to 4 bases and at J to 6 bases, leaving 8 bases not matched to a gene. This CDR3 has 14 residues. The CDR3 protein is CASSPDSAGGEQYF. CDR3 DNA: TGTGCCAGCAGCCCCGACTCGGCGGGGGGCGAGCAGTACTTC.

This rearrangement joins TRBV5-6 to TRBJ2-3; D remains unclear. The V end was cut by 3 bases, the J end by 5 bases, with 7 bases between. The CDR3 spans 12 residues. Germline CDR1 and CDR2: SGHDT and YYEEEE. In DNA, the CDR3 is TGTGCCAGCAGCTGGGTAGGAGATACGCAGTATTTT. It specifies CASSWVGDTQYF.

In this sample, this clonotype turned up once. The chain is built from TRBV12-3 or TRBV12-4 and TRBJ1-2, with D unclear. Trimming removed 6 bases at V and 3 bases at J, with 14 bases between. CDR3 length: 14 residues. The CDR3, as DNA: TGTGCCAGCAGCCCCCCTTCCAGGTACTATGGCTACACCTTC. Its protein is CASSPPSRYYGYTF.

The chain joins TRBV20-1 to TRBJ1-5; TRBD1 matches 8 bases. The V segment lost 6 bases and the J segment 5 bases; nucleotides outside the gene matches: 9. The CDR3 has 14 residues. Germline-derived CDR1 and CDR2 are DFQATT and SNEGSKA (reference sequence). CDR3 in DNA: TGCAGTGCCCCGGACAGGGATTTATATCAGCCCCAGCATTTT. It yields the protein CSAPDRDLYQPQHF.

This sequence joins TRBV27 and TRBJ2-1; D gene ambiguous. The V gene's germline CDR1 is MNHEY and CDR2 SMNVEV (reference sequence). Trimming stripped 5 bases from V and 7 bases from J, with 12 bases between. The CDR3 is 13 amino acids. The DNA of the CDR3 is TGTGCCAGCAGTCTTCGGAAGAGGAATGAGCAGTTCTTC. Translating it yields CASSLRKRNEQFF.

The chain joins TRBV14 to TRBJ2-5; D perhaps matches TRBD2 (5 bases). Per the germline V gene, CDR1 is SGHDN and CDR2 is FVKESK. CDR3 length: 15 amino acids. V lost 4 bases and J lost 4, with 16 bases in between. CDR3 nucleotides: TGTGCCAGCAGCCTTGCTAGGGTGAGGGCAGAGACCCAGTACTTC. Translated, it gives CASSLARVRAETQYF. Full variable domain (outside the CDR3, taken from reference TRBV14 and TRBJ2-5): EAGVTQFPSHSVIEKGQTVTLRCDPISGHDNLYWYRRVMGKEIKFLLHFVKESKQDESGMPNNRFLAERTGGTYSTLKVQPAELEDSGVYFCASSLARVRAETQYFGPGTRLLVL.

V and J are TRBV4-1 and TRBJ2-3, with TRBD1 matching 8 bases. The V and J ends lost 3 bases and 3 bases, in that order; junction bases with no gene match: 8. The CDR3 has 16 residues. The V gene's germline CDR1 is MGHRA and CDR2 YSYEKL. DNA for the CDR3: TGCGCCAGCAGCCATCCCACCGACAGGGGAACAGATACGCAGTATTTT. It translates to CASSHPTDRGTDTQYF.

The V and J genes are TRBV30 and TRBJ1-5; a weak D match, TRBD1 (6 bases). The V end was cut by 0 bases, the J end by 3 bases, with 15 bases between. This CDR3 spans 16 amino acids. Germline lookup yields CDR1 GTSNPN and CDR2 SVGIG (reference sequence). Here the CDR3 reads CAWSVPVDRFNQPQHF. CDR3 nucleotide sequence: TGTGCCTGGAGTGTACCCGTAGACAGGTTCAATCAGCCCCAGCATTTT.

In its sample, this clonotype was seen a few times. The chain combines TRBV11-3 with TRBJ1-1; D unclear. Trimming shortened V by 1 base and J by 1 base, and 4 bases separated the two germline ends. The germline CDR1 and CDR2 sequences are SGHNT and YENEEA. CDR3 length: 13 amino acids. The CDR3 coding sequence is TGTGCCAGCAGCTTAGTTCCGAACACTGAAGCTTTCTTT. It is translated as CASSLVPNTEAFF.

The V gene is TRBV24-1, the J gene TRBJ2-1, with TRBD2 identical over 7 bases. The CDR3 loop spans 16 amino acids. The J segment lost 7 bases and the V segment lost 1 base, leaving 9 bases of the junction unmatched. From germline, CDR1 is KGHDR and CDR2 SFDVKD. The CDR3 reads CATSDLGLAAANEQFF. The CDR3 coding sequence is TGTGCCACCAGTGATTTAGGGCTAGCGGCAGCGAATGAGCAGTTCTTC.

The genes are TRBV2 and TRBJ1-1; perhaps TRBD1 as D (6 bases). The ends were cut back, 8 bases at V and 4 bases at J, with 17 bases in the middle. This CDR3 has 14 residues. Germline values: CDR1 SNHLY, CDR2 FYNNEI. The CDR3, as DNA: TGTGCCAGCGGGGGCCTTGGACCGAGCACTGAAGCTTTCTTT. Its protein is CASGGLGPSTEAFF.

The chain has TRBV3-1 and TRBJ2-7, with 9 bases lining up with TRBD1. This CDR3 is 16 amino acids long. Germline V CDR1 and CDR2: LGHDT, YNNKEL (reference sequence). J lost 3 bases, V lost 1 base, and 7 bases had no gene match. CDR3 sequence: CASSQGGQGPFYEQYF. The CDR3 DNA sequence: TGTGCCAGCAGCCAAGGGGGACAGGGTCCCTTCTACGAGCAGTACTTC.